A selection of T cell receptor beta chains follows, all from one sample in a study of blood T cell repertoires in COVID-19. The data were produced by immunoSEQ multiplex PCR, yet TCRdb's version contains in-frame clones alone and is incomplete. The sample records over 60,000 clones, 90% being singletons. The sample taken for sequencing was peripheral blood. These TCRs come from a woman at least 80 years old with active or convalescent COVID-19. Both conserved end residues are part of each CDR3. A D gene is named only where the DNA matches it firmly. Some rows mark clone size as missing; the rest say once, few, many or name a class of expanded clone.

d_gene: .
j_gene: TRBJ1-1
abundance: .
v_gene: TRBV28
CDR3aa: CATTKSPSTEAFF
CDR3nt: TGTGCCACCACTAAATCTCCGAGCACTGAAGCTTTCTTT

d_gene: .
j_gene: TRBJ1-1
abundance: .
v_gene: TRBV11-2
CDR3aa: CASSLVAEAFF
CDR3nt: TGTGCCAGCAGCTTAGTAGCTGAAGCTTTCTTT

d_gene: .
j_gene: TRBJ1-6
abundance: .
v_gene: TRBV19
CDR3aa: CASRRAGISSYNSPLHF
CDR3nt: TGTGCCAGCAGGAGGGCAGGGATCAGCTCCTATAATTCACCCCTCCACTTT

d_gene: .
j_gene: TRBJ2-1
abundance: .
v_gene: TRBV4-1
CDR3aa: CASSHEGGVRNEQFF
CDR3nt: TGCGCCAGCAGTCATGAGGGGGGGGTTCGCAATGAGCAGTTCTTC

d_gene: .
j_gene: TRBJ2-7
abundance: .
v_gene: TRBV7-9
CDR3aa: CASSLGKEQYF
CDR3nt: TGTGCCAGCAGCTTAGGTAAAGAGCAGTACTTC

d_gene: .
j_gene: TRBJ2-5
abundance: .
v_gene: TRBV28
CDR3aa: CASMRRSLEETQYF
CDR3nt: TGTGCCAGCATGCGCCGGTCGTTGGAAGAGACCCAGTACTTC

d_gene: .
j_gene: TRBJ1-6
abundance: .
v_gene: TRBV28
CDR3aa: CASIPRGGNSPLHF
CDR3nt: TGTGCCAGCATCCCTCGAGGCGGTAATTCACCCCTCCACTTT

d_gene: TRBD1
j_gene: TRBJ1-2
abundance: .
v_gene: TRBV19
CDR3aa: CASRQGADGYTF
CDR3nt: TGTGCCAGTAGACAGGGGGCAGATGGCTACACCTTC

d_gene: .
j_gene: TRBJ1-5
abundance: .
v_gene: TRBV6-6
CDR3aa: CASQRPGSGNQPQHF
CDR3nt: TGTGCCAGCCAAAGGCCGGGGTCGGGCAATCAGCCCCAGCATTTT

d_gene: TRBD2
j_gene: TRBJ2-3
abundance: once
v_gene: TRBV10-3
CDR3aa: CAISGASGGSTDTQYF
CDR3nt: TGTGCCATCAGCGGGGCTAGCGGGGGTAGCACAGATACGCAGTATTTT

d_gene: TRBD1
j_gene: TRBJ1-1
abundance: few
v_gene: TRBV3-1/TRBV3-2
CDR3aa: CASSQAPGGLEAFF
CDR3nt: TGTGCCAGCAGCCAAGCACCAGGGGGCCTTGAAGCTTTCTTT

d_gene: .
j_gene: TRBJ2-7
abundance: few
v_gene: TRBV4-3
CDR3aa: CASSQDFQGRTYEQYF
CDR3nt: TGCGCCAGCAGCCAAGATTTCCAGGGCCGTACCTACGAGCAGTACTTC

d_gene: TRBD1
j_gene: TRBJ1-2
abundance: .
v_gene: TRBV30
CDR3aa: CAWSVQGVYGYTF
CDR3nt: TGTGCCTGGAGTGTACAGGGGGTTTATGGCTACACCTTC

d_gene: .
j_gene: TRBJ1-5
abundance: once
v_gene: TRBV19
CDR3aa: CASSIQDSSNQPQHF
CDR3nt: TGTGCCAGTAGTATCCAGGACAGCTCCAATCAGCCCCAGCATTTT

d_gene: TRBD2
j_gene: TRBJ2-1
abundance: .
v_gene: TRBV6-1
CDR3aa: CASSERQRGGEQFF
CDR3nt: TGTGCCAGCAGTGAAAGGCAACGGGGGGGTGAGCAGTTCTTC

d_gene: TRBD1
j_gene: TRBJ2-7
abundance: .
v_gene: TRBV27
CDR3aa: CASSLGTGSYEQYF
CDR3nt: TGTGCCAGCAGCCTAGGGACAGGTTCCTACGAGCAGTACTTC

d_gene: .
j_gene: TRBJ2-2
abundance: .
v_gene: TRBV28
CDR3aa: CASSLTGTGELFF
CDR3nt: TGTGCCAGCAGTCTCACGGGGACCGGGGAGCTGTTTTTT

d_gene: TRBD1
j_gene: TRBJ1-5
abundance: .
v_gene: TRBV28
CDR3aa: CASGVSTGVRAQHF
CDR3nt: TGTGCCAGCGGAGTCTCGACAGGGGTAAGAGCCCAGCATTTT

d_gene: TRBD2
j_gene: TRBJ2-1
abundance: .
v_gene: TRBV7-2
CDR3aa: CASSLDKRGARGEQFF
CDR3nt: TGTGCCAGCAGCTTAGATAAGCGGGGGGCCCGAGGGGAGCAGTTCTTC

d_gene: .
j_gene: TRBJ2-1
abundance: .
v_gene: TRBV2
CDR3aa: CASGTSWNEQFF
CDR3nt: TGTGCCAGCGGTACTAGCTGGAATGAGCAGTTCTTC

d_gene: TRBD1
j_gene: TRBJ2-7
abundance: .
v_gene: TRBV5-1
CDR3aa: CASSLGQGAYEQYF
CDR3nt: TGCGCCAGCAGCTTGGGACAGGGGGCTTACGAGCAGTACTTC

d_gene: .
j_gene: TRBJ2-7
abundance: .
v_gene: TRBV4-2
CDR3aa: CASSEGGTYEQYF
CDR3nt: TGTGCCAGCAGCGAGGGCGGGACCTACGAGCAGTACTTC

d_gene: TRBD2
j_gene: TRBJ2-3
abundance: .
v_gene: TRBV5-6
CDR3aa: CASGLLAGGPTDTQYF
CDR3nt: TGTGCCAGCGGATTACTAGCGGGGGGACCCACAGATACGCAGTATTTT

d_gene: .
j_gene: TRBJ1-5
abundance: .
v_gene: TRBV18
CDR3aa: CASSPLEGGQPQHF
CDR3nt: TGTGCCAGCTCACCCCTGGAGGGAGGTCAGCCCCAGCATTTT

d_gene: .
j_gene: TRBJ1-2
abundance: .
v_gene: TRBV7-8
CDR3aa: CASSLARTGFYGYTF
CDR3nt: TGTGCCAGCAGCTTAGCCCGTACAGGGTTCTATGGCTACACCTTC

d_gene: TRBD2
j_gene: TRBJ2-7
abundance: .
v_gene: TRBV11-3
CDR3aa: CASSLGGGYEQYF
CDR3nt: TGTGCCAGCAGCTTAGGGGGGGGCTACGAGCAGTACTTC

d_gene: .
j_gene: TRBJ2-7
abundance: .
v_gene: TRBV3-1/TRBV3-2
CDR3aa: CASSPQGSLFHEQYF
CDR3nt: TGTGCCAGCAGCCCCCAGGGCTCCCTCTTCCACGAGCAGTACTTC

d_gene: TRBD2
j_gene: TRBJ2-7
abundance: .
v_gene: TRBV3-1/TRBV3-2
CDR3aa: CASSPRGGRSEQYF
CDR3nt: TGTGCCAGCAGCCCCCGGGGGGGGCGGAGCGAGCAGTACTTC

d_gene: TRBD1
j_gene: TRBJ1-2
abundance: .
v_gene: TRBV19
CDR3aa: CASSNRGRSYGYTF
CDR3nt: TGTGCCAGTAGTAATAGGGGGCGTAGCTATGGCTACACCTTC

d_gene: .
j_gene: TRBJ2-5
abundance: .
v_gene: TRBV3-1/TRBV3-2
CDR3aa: CASSQEAVLRVETQYF
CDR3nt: TGTGCCAGCAGCCAAGAAGCAGTTCTGAGGGTGGAGACCCAGTACTTC

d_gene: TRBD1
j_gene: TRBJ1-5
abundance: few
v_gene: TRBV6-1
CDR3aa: CASSELDRGAQPQHF
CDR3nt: TGTGCCAGCAGTGAACTAGACAGGGGGGCTCAGCCCCAGCATTTT

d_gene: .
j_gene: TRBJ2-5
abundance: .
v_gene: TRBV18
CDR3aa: CASSRQTQETQYF
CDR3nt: TGTGCCAGCTCCCGACAGACCCAAGAGACCCAGTACTTC

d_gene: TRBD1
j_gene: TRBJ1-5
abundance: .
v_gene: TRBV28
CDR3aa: CASSFRDRGNQPQHF
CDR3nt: TGTGCCAGCAGTTTCCGGGACAGGGGCAATCAGCCCCAGCATTTT

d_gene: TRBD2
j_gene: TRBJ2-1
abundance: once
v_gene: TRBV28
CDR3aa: CASSSALSGGQNNEQFF
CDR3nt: TGTGCCAGCAGTTCCGCTCTTAGCGGGGGGCAAAACAATGAGCAGTTCTTC

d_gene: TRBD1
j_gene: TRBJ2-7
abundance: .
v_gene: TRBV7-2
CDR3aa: CASSSQGVPSSYEQYF
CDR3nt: TGTGCCAGCAGCTCGCAGGGGGTCCCGAGCTCCTACGAGCAGTACTTC

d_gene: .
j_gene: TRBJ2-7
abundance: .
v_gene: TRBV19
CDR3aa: CASSLRQGSPYEQYF
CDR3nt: TGTGCCAGTAGTTTACGGCAGGGATCCCCCTACGAGCAGTACTTC

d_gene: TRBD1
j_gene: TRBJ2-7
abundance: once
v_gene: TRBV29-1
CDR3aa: CSVGQGVYEQYF
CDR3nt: TGCAGCGTTGGACAGGGGGTGTACGAGCAGTACTTC